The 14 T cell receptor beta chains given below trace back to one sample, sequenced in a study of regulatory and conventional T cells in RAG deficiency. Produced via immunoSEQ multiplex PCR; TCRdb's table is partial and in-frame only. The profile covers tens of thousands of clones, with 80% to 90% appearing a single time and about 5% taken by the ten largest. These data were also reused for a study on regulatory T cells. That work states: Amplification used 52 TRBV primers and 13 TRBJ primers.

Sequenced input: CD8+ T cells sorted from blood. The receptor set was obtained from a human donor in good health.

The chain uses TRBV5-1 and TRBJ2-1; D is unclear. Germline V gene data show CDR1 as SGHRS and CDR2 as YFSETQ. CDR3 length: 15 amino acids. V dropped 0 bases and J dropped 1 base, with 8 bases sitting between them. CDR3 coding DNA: TGCGCCAGCAGCTTGGATGCCGATTCCTACAATGAGCAGTTCTTC. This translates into CASSLDADSYNEQFF.

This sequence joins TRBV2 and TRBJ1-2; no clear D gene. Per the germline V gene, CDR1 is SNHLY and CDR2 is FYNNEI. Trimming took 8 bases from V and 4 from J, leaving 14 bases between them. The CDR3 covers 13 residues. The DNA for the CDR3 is TGTGCCAGCCCCCATACGGAAGGCTATGGCTACACCTTC. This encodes CASPHTEGYGYTF.

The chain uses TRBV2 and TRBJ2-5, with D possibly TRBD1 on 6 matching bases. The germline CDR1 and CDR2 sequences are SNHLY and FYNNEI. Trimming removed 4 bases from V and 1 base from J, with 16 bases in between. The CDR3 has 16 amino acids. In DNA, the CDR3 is TGTGCCAGCAGTGGTTTGGGACATATTTTCCAAGAGACCCAGTACTTC. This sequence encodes CASSGLGHIFQETQYF.

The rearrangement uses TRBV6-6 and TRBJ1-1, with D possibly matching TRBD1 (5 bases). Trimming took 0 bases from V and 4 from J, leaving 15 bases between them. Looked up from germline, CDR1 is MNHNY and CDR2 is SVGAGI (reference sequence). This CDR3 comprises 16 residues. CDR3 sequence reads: CASSYSKGVALTEAFF. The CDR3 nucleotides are TGTGCCAGCAGTTACTCGAAAGGGGTAGCACTCACTGAAGCTTTCTTT.

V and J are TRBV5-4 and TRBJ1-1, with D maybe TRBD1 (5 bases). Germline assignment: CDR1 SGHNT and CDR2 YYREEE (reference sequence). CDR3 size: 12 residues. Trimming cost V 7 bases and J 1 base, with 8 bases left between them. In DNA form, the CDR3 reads TGTGCCAGCGGCGGGGCGAACACTGAAGCTTTCTTT. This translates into CASGGANTEAFF.

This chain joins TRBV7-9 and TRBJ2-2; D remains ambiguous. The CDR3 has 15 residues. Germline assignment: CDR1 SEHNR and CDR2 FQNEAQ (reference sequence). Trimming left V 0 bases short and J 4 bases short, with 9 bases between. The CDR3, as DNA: TGTGCCAGCAGCTTAGCCTCCGGCGGCACCGGGGAGCTGTTTTTT. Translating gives CASSLASGGTGELFF.

CDR3 bases: TGCGCCAGCAGCTTGGCCGAGACAGGTCCCTACGAGCAGTACTTC. Its protein is CASSLAETGPYEQYF. The chain uses TRBV5-1 and TRBJ2-7, with D possibly being TRBD1 (6 bases). Germline loops: CDR1 SGHRS, CDR2 YFSETQ. V was pared by 0 bases and J by 2 bases, with 12 bases between. The CDR3 loop spans 15 amino acids.

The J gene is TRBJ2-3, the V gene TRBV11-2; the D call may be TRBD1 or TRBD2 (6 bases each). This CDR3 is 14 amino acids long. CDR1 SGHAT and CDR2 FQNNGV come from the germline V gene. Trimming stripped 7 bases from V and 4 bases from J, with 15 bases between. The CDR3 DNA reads TGTGCCAGCATCCTAGGAGGGGGGCCAGATACGCAGTATTTT. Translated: CASILGGGPDTQYF.

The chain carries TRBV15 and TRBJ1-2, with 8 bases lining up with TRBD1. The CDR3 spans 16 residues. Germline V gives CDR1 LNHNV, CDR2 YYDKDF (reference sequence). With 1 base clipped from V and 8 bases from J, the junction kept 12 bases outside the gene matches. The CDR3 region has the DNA TGTGCCACCAGCAGAGCCTCGGGACAGGCCCCTAGGGGCTACACCTTC. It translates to CATSRASGQAPRGYTF.

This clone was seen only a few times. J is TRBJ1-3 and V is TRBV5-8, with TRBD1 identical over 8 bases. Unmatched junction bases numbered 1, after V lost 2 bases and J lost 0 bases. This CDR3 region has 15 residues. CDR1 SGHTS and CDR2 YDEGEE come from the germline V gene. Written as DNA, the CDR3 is TGTGCCAGCAGCTTCGGGACAGGCTCTGGAAACACCATATATTTT. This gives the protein CASSFGTGSGNTIYF. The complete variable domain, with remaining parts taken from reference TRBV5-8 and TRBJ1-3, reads EAGVTQSPTHLIKTRGQQATLRCSPISGHTSVYWYQQALGLGLQFLLWYDEGEERNRGNFPPRFSGRQFPNYSSELNVNALELEDSALYLCASSFGTGSGNTIYFGEGSWLTVV.

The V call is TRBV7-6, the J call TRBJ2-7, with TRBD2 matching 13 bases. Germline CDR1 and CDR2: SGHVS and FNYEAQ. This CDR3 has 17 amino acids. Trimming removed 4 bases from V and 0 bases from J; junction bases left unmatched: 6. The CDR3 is CASSSGLAGSSSYEQYF. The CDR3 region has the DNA TGTGCCAGCAGCTCGGGACTAGCGGGATCTAGCTCCTACGAGCAGTACTTC.

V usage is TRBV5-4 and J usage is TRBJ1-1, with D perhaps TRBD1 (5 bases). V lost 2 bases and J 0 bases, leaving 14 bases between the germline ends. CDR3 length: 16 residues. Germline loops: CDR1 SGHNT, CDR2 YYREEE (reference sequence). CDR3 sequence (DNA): TGTGCCAGCAGCTTATCCAGGGACCCTATGAACACTGAAGCTTTCTTT. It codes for CASSLSRDPMNTEAFF.

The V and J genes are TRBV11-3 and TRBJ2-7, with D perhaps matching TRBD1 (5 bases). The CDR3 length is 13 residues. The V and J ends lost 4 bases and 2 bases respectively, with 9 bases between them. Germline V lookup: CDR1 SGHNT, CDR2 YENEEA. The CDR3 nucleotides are TGTGCCAGCAGCTCGACAGTTACCTACGAGCAGTACTTC. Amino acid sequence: CASSSTVTYEQYF.

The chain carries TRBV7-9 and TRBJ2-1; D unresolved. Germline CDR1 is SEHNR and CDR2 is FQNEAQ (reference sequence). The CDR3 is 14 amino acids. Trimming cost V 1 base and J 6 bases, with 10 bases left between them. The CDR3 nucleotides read TGTGCCAGCAGCTTAGAGTCGGTCGGCAATGAGCAGTTCTTC. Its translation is CASSLESVGNEQFF.